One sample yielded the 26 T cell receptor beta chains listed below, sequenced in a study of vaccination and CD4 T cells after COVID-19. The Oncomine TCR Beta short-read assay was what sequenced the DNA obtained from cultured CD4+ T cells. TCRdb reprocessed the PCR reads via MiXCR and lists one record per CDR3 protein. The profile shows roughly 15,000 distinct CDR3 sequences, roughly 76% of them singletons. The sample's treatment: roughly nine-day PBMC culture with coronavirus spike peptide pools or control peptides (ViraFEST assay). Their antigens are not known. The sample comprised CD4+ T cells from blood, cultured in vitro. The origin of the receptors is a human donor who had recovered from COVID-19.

CDR3 amino acids: CATSRERAAYDPLHF. CDR3 bases: TGTGCCACCAGCAGAGAGAGGGCAGCCTACGACCCCCTCCACTTT. The V gene is TRBV15, the J gene TRBJ1-6; D is undetermined. The CDR3 runs to 15 residues. The germline CDR1 and CDR2 sequences are LNHNV and YYDKDF (reference sequence). V dropped 0 bases and J dropped 13 bases, with 16 bases sitting between them.

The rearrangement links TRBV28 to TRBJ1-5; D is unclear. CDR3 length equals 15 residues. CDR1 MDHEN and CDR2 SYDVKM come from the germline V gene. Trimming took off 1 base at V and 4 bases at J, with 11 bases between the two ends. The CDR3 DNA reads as TGTGCCAGCAGTTTATTGGGTGGCGGGAATCAGCCCCAGCATTTT. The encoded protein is CASSLLGGGNQPQHF.

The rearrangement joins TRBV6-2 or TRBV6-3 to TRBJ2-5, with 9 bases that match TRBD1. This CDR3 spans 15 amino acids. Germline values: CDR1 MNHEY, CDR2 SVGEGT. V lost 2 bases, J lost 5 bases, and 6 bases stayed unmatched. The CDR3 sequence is CASSYRDRVGETQYF. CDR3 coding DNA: TGTGCCAGCAGTTACAGGGACAGGGTTGGTGAGACCCAGTACTTC.

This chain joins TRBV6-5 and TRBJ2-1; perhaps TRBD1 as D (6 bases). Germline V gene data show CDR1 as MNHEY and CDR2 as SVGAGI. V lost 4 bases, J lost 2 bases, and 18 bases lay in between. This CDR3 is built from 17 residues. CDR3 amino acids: CASSSRLMTGPYNEQFF. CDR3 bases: TGTGCCAGCAGTTCTCGCCTCATGACAGGACCCTACAATGAGCAGTTCTTC.

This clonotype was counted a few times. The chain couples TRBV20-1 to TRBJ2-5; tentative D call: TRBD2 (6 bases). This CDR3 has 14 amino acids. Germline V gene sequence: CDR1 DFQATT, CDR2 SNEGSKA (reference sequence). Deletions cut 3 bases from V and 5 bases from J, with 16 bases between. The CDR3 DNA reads TGCAGTGCTAGCTTCCCCGGGAGAGGGGAGACCCAGTACTTC. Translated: CSASFPGRGETQYF.

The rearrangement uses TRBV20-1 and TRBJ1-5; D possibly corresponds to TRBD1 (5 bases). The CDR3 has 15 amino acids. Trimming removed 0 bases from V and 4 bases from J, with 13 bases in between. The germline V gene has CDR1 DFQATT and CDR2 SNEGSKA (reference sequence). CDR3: CSARESVGTNQPQHF. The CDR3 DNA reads TGCAGTGCTAGAGAATCCGTGGGGACTAATCAGCCCCAGCATTTT.

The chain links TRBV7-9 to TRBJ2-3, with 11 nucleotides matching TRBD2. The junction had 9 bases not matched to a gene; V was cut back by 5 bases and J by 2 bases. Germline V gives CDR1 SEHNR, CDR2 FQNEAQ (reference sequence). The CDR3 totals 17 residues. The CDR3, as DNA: TGTGCCAGCAGCGGGGGGATAGCGGGAGGGGCCACAGATACGCAGTATTTT. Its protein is CASSGGIAGGATDTQYF.

CDR3 region: CASSLVGSFPQPQHF. CDR3 DNA sequence: TGTGCCAGCAGCTTAGTTGGCAGCTTCCCCCAGCCCCAGCATTTT. The V and J genes are TRBV7-8 and TRBJ1-5; no clear D gene. CDR1 is SGHVS, CDR2 FQNEAQ, per germline. Trimming stripped 1 base from V and 7 bases from J, with 14 bases between. This CDR3 has 15 amino acids. The variable domain in full, with the rest retrieved from reference TRBV7-8 and TRBJ1-5, is GAGVSQSPRYKVAKRGQDVALRCDPISGHVSLFWYQQALGQGPEFLTYFQNEAQLDKSGLPSDRFFAERPEGSVSTLKIQRTQQEDSAVYLCASSLVGSFPQPQHFGDGTRLSIL.

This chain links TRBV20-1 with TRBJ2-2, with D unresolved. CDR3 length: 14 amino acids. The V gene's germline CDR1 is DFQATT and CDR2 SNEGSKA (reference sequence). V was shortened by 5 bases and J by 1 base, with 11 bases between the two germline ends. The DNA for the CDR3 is TGCAGTGCTGGGAAAGGCGTGAACACCGGGGAGCTGTTTTTT. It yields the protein CSAGKGVNTGELFF.

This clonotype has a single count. The DNA for the CDR3 is TGCAGTACACACCTGACTTCTAGGGGGGGAAACATTCAGTACTTC. Translating it yields CSTHLTSRGGNIQYF. The V and J genes are TRBV20-1 and TRBJ2-4; the D gene is possibly TRBD2 (7 bases). The ends were cut back, 8 bases at V and 6 bases at J, with 23 bases in the middle. Germline V gives CDR1 DFQATT, CDR2 SNEGSKA (reference sequence). The CDR3 length is 15 residues.

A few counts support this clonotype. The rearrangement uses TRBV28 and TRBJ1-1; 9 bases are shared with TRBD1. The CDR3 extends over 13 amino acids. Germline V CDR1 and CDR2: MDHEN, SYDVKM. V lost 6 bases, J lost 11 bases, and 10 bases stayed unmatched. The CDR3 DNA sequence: TGTGCCAGCAGAATGGACAGGGGAAGGAATGCTTTCTTT. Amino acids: CASRMDRGRNAFF.

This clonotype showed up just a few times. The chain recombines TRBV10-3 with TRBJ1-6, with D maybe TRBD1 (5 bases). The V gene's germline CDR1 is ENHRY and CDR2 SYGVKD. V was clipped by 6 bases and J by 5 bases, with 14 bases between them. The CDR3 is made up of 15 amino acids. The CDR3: CAIRRGGADNSPLHF. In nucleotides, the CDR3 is TGTGCCATCAGGCGGGGAGGGGCGGATAATTCACCCCTCCACTTT.

The CDR3, as DNA: TGTGCCAGCAGCCCCAGACAGGGAAAGGGCGACAATCAGCCCCAGCATTTT. Translated, it gives CASSPRQGKGDNQPQHF. This sequence joins TRBV7-2 and TRBJ1-5, with 7 nucleotides matching TRBD1. Germline V gene lookup returns CDR1 SGHTA and CDR2 FQGNSA. V dropped 5 bases and J dropped 3; count of bases not matched to a gene: 13. The CDR3 runs 17 residues.

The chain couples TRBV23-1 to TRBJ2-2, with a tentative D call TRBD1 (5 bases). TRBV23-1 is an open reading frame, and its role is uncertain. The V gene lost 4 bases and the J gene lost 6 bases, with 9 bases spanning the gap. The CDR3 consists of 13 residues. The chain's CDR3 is CASSRSGPGELFF. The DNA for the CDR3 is TGCGCCAGCAGTCGTTCAGGGCCCGGGGAGCTGTTTTTT.

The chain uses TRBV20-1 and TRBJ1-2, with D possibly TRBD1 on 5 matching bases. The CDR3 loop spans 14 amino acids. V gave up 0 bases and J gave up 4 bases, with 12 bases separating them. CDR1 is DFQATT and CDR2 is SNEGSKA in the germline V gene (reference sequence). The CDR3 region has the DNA TGCAGTGCTAGAGATCAGGCAGGGCGCTATGGCTACACCTTC. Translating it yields CSARDQAGRYGYTF.

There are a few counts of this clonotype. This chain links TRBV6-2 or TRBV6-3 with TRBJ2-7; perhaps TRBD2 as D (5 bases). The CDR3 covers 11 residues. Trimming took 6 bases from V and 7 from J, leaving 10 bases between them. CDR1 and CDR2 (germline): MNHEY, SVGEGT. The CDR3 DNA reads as TGTGCCAGCAGAACCCCGGGGGAGCAGTACTTC. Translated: CASRTPGEQYF.

This CDR3 is CSARDTGTGNTEAFF. The DNA for the CDR3 is TGCAGTGCTAGAGATACCGGGACAGGGAACACTGAAGCTTTCTTT. This chain links TRBV20-1 with TRBJ1-1; TRBD1 agrees at 8 bases. J was trimmed by 1 base and V by 0 bases; bases with no gene match: 4. Germline lookup yields CDR1 DFQATT and CDR2 SNEGSKA (reference sequence). The CDR3 extends over 15 amino acids.

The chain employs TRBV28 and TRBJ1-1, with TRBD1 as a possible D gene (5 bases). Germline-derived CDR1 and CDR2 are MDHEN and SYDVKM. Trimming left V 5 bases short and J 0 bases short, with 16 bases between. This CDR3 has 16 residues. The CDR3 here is CASSPLRRGVNTEAFF. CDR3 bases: TGTGCCAGCAGTCCCTTACGTAGAGGGGTGAACACTGAAGCTTTCTTT.

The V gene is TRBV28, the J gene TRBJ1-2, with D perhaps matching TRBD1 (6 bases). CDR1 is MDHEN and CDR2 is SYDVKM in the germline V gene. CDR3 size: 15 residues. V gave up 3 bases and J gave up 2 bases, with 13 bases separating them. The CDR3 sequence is CASSFRQRGNYGYTF. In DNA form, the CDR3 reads TGTGCCAGCAGTTTTAGACAGAGGGGGAACTATGGCTACACCTTC.

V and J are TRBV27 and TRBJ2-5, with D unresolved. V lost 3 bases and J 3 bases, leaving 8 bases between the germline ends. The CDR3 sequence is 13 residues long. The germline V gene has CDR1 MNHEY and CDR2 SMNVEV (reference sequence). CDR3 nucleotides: TGTGCCAGCAGTTTGAACAGTAAAGAGACCCAGTACTTC. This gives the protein CASSLNSKETQYF.

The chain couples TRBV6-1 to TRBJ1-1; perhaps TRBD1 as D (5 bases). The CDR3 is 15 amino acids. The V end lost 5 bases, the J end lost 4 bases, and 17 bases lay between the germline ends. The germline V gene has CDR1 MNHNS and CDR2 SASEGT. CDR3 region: CASSTRTGDGTEAFF. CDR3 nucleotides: TGTGCCAGCAGTACCCGGACGGGGGACGGCACTGAAGCTTTCTTT.

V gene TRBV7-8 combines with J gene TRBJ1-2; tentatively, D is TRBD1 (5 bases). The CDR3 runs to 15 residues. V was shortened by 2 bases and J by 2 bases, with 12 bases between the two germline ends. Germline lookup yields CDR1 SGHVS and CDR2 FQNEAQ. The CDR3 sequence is CASSLRGVVNYGYTF. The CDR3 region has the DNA TGTGCCAGCAGCTTAAGGGGCGTCGTCAACTATGGCTACACCTTC.

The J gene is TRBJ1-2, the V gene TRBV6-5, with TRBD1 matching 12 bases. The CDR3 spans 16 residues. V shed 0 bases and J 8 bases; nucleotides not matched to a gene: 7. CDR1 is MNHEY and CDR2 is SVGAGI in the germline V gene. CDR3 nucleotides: TGTGCCAGCAGTTACTCGGGGGGACAGGGGGCACGGGGCTACACCTTC. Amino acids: CASSYSGGQGARGYTF.

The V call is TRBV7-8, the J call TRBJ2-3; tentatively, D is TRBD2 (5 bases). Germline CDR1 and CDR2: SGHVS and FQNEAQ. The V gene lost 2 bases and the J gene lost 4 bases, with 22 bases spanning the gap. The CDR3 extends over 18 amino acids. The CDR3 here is CASSLLRLAPRAADTQYF. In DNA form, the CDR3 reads TGTGCCAGCAGCTTACTGCGTCTAGCCCCGCGAGCGGCAGATACGCAGTATTTT.

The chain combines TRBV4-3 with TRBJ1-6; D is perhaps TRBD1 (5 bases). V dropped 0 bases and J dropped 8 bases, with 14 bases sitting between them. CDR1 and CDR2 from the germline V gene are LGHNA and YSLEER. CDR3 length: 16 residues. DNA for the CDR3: TGCGCCAGCAGCCAAGAGGGCGGGGGGATCGATTCACCCCTCCACTTT. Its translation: CASSQEGGGIDSPLHF.

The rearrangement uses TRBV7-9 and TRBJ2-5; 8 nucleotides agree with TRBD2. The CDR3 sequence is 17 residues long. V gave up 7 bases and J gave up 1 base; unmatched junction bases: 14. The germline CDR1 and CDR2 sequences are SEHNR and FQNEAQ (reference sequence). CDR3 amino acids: CASTPISGARAQETQYF. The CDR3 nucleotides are TGTGCCAGCACCCCAATTAGCGGGGCAAGGGCCCAAGAGACCCAGTACTTC.